These T cell receptor beta chains were read from a single sample in a study of response to subunit inactivated influenza vaccine. One entry per CDR3 protein results from TCRdb running MiXCR on the RT-PCR reads. The sample lists approximately 500,000 distinct CDR3 sequences; approximately 22% were seen once. The sample was also reused in another study, on T cells expressing NK-cell markers.

Sequenced here: CD4+ T cells sorted from PBMCs, sampled 11 to 12 days after vaccination. The receptors originated from a man between 45 and 60 years old who received an inactivated influenza vaccine. Both conserved end residues are part of each CDR3. Each record gives: V gene, clone size, J gene, CDR3 protein. Only some rows state a clone size, as once, few, many or a class for expanded clones.

V: TRBV29-1; size: .; J: TRBJ2-7; CDR3: CSVGTGGAVEQYF
V: TRBV3-1; size: .; J: TRBJ1-1; CDR3: CASSQDRVRTEAFF
V: TRBV5-6; size: few; J: TRBJ2-5; CDR3: CASSRGGQETQYF
V: TRBV18; size: .; J: TRBJ2-5; CDR3: CASSPSGYTWETQYF
V: TRBV4-2; size: few; J: TRBJ2-1; CDR3: CASSQVADVAGGEQFF
V: TRBV9; size: .; J: TRBJ2-3; CDR3: CASSPRVFTDTQYF
V: TRBV7-9; size: few; J: TRBJ2-7; CDR3: CASSPGQPPYEQYF
V: TRBV29-1; size: .; J: TRBJ2-1; CDR3: CSVRQGGDNEQFF
V: TRBV14; size: .; J: TRBJ2-7; CDR3: CTSSRLRTSGGGEQYF
V: TRBV29-1; size: .; J: TRBJ1-1; CDR3: CSGRDGGSAEAFF
V: TRBV9; size: many; J: TRBJ2-2; CDR3: CASRLAGNTGELFF
V: TRBV7-8; size: .; J: TRBJ2-3; CDR3: CASSFKSGTSTDTQYF
V: TRBV9; size: .; J: TRBJ1-6; CDR3: CASSVEGVQHNSPLHF
V: TRBV20-1; size: .; J: TRBJ1-2; CDR3: CSALTRQGNYGYTF
V: TRBV11-2; size: .; J: TRBJ2-5; CDR3: CASSRRTSGSPAETQYF
V: TRBV20-1; size: few; J: TRBJ2-3; CDR3: CSARAPMGSGGNTDTQYF
V: TRBV7-8; size: .; J: TRBJ2-7; CDR3: CASSRQSTGSTEQYF
V: TRBV29-1; size: few; J: TRBJ2-1; CDR3: CSVVRLAGRSYNEQFF
V: TRBV12-3/TRBV12-4; size: .; J: TRBJ2-3; CDR3: CASRRRVRGSTDTQYF
V: TRBV4-1; size: few; J: TRBJ2-1; CDR3: CASSRTQLNEQFF
V: TRBV7-2; size: .; J: TRBJ2-1; CDR3: CASSPPSSAEQFF
V: TRBV10-3; size: many; J: TRBJ2-5; CDR3: CAISGQAEGTQYF
V: TRBV12-3/TRBV12-4; size: .; J: TRBJ1-5; CDR3: CATAMREGIRQPQHF
V: TRBV3-1; size: few; J: TRBJ2-5; CDR3: CASSPRKGLALQETQYF
V: TRBV18; size: .; J: TRBJ2-7; CDR3: CASSPPLLAGTYEQYF
V: TRBV20-1; size: few; J: TRBJ1-1; CDR3: CSGRDRGGTEAFF
V: TRBV25-1; size: few; J: TRBJ1-6; CDR3: CASSARNNSPLHF
V: TRBV5-6; size: .; J: TRBJ2-1; CDR3: CATHSGWSSYNEQFF
V: TRBV29-1; size: many; J: TRBJ2-2; CDR3: CSVAGSSGSTGELFF
V: TRBV29-1; size: many; J: TRBJ2-1; CDR3: CSVEDGAREQFF
V: TRBV20-1; size: few; J: TRBJ2-5; CDR3: CSARVTSGSAETQYF
V: TRBV20-1; size: few; J: TRBJ1-6; CDR3: CSARTGGHNSPLHF